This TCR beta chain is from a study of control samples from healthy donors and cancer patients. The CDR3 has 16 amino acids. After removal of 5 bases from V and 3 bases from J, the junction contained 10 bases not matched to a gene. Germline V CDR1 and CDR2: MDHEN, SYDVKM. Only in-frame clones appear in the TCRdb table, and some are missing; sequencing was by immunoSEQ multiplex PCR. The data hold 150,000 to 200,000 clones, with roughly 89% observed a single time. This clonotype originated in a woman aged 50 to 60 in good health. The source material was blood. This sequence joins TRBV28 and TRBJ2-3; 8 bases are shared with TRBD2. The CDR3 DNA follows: TGTGCCAGCAGTCTCCTCTCGGGGGGGAGGACAGATACGCAGTATTTT. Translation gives CASSLLSGGRTDTQYF.